Listed below are T cell receptor beta chains from one sample, sequenced in a study of shared clonotypes between healthy human individuals. TCRdb's table, derived via immunoSEQ multiplex PCR, lists solely in-frame clones and lacks some. The sample records roughly 640,000 clones, around 97% being singletons. Input material: naive CD4+ T cells sorted from blood. The receptor source for this set is a woman under 40 in good health. Each CDR3 is given with its conserved first and last residue. A D gene is named only where the DNA matches it firmly. Size is stated for part of the rows, as once, few or many counts, or as a class when the clone is expanded.

>TRBV7-9|.|.|TRBJ2-2
TGTGCCAGCAGCCCCCCCGGGACTTCGAACACCGGGGAGCTGTTTTTT
CASSPPGTSNTGELFF
>TRBV28|TRBD1|.|TRBJ1-1
TGTGCCAGCAGAGGTCGGGACAGGGGGCGGGAAGCTTTCTTT
CASRGRDRGREAFF
>TRBV7-9|.|.|TRBJ2-2
TGTGCCAGCAGCTTAGCGAGCGGGGAGCTGTTTTTT
CASSLASGELFF
>TRBV5-1|.|.|TRBJ2-2
TGCGCCAGCAGCTCTACAGGGCTATACACCGGGGAGCTGTTTTTT
CASSSTGLYTGELFF
>TRBV11-2|TRBD2|.|TRBJ2-7
TGTGCCAGCAGCCGTTGGACTAGTCGATTCTACGAGCAGTACTTC
CASSRWTSRFYEQYF
>TRBV7-8|.|.|TRBJ2-5
TGTGCCAGCAGCTTAGTCCGCCCGGGACGAGCCCAAGAGACCCAGTACTTC
CASSLVRPGRAQETQYF
>TRBV19|TRBD2|.|TRBJ2-1
TGTGCCAGCGCGGGAGGGCCCTACAATGAGCAGTTCTTC
CASAGGPYNEQFF
>TRBV5-1|.|once|TRBJ2-7
TGCGCCAGCAGCTGGGGACCCGGCTCCTACGAGCAGTACTTC
CASSWGPGSYEQYF
>TRBV6-5|TRBD2|once|TRBJ2-1
TGTGCCAGCAGTTACATGGGACTAGGACGGGGTGAGCAGTTCTTC
CASSYMGLGRGEQFF
>TRBV6-5|.|once|TRBJ2-1
TGTGCCAGCAGAGTCGGAAGCTCCTACAATGAGCAGTTCTTC
CASRVGSSYNEQFF
>TRBV29-1|.|.|TRBJ2-7
TGCAGCGTTAGCCCGGGTGGTAGCGGTTCTCGAGAGCAGTACTTC
CSVSPGGSGSREQYF
>TRBV6-1|.|.|TRBJ1-1
TGTGCCAGCAGTGAAGGAGACTACACTGAAGCTTTCTTT
CASSEGDYTEAFF
>TRBV28|.|.|TRBJ2-3
TGTGCCAGCAGTTCACAATCCCCGGACGCAGATACGCAGTATTTT
CASSSQSPDADTQYF
>TRBV10-1|TRBD2|.|TRBJ2-1
TGCGCCAGCAGTGATCCGGGACTAGCCTACAATGAGCAGTTCTTC
CASSDPGLAYNEQFF
>TRBV5-1|TRBD1|.|TRBJ1-2
TGCGCCAGCAGCTTGGGACAGGGCGACGATGGCTACACCTTC
CASSLGQGDDGYTF
>TRBV28|.|.|TRBJ2-7
TGTGCCAGCAGTTTCAGGGTCTACGAGCAGTACTTC
CASSFRVYEQYF
>TRBV9|.|.|TRBJ2-1
TGTGCCAGCAGCGTAGCAGCTTCGCCTGAGCAGTTCTTC
CASSVAASPEQFF
>TRBV27|.|.|TRBJ2-7
TGTGCCAGCAGAGACGTACGCAGTTTCTACGAGCAGTACTTC
CASRDVRSFYEQYF
>TRBV5-6|TRBD2|.|TRBJ2-3
TGTGCCAGCAGCTTTCGTCTAGCGGGAGGTATAGATACGCAGTATTTT
CASSFRLAGGIDTQYF
>TRBV6-6|.|.|TRBJ2-5
TGTGCCAGCAGGACCAGGTACCAAGAGACCCAGTACTTC
CASRTRYQETQYF
>TRBV10-1|.|.|TRBJ2-5
TGCGCCAGCAGTGGGGCTTCGGGAGAGACCCAGTACTTC
CASSGASGETQYF
>TRBV7-3|.|few|TRBJ1-4
TGTGCCAGCAGCTTGAGGCAGGGTGGAAAACTGTTTTTT
CASSLRQGGKLFF
>TRBV7-9|.|.|TRBJ2-7
TGTGCCAGCAGCTCAATGGGGATGTACGAGCAGTACTTC
CASSSMGMYEQYF
>TRBV7-2|TRBD1|once|TRBJ2-7
TGTGCCAGCAAAAATGACAGGGGGAGCTCCTACGAGCAGTACTTC
CASKNDRGSSYEQYF
>TRBV27|.|.|TRBJ2-2
TGTGCCAGCAGTGGAGGACAGACCACCCGGGAGCTGTTTTTT
CASSGGQTTRELFF
>TRBV5-4|TRBD2|few|TRBJ2-7
TGTGCCAGCAGCTTGGGTGGACTAGCAGTTTTCGAGCAGTACTTC
CASSLGGLAVFEQYF
>TRBV5-8|.|.|TRBJ2-1
TGTGCCAGCAGCCGGTTCCGGGCGGCAAACAATGAGCAGTTCTTC
CASSRFRAANNEQFF
>TRBV2|.|.|TRBJ1-1
TGTGCCAGCAGTGTCCCACTGCAGACCACTGAAGCTTTCTTT
CASSVPLQTTEAFF
>TRBV28|.|.|TRBJ2-2
TGTGCCAGCAAAGGGCCGAGCACCGGGGAGCTGTTTTTT
CASKGPSTGELFF
>TRBV10-3|.|.|TRBJ1-4
TGTGCCATCAGCAGGAAGCGAGAGTATGAAAAACTGTTTTTT
CAISRKREYEKLFF
>TRBV28|.|.|TRBJ2-7
TGTGCCAGCAGTTTGGACGGGACCTACGAGCAGTACTTC
CASSLDGTYEQYF
>TRBV19|.|few|TRBJ1-5
TGTGCCGGCGGTCAGCCCCAGCATTTT
CAGGQPQHF
>TRBV7-6|TRBD2|once|TRBJ2-3
TGTGCCAGCAGCTCCAACCCAGGGACTAGCGGGAGTATGTATACGCAGTATTTT
CASSSNPGTSGSMYTQYF
>TRBV19|TRBD2|.|TRBJ2-7
TGTGCCAGTAGTATAGGGGCGAGCGGGGTCGCCTACGAGCAGTACTTC
CASSIGASGVAYEQYF
>TRBV27|TRBD2|once|TRBJ2-7
TGTGCCAGCAGTTTAACCGACAGCGGGAGCTACGAGCAGTACTTC
CASSLTDSGSYEQYF
>TRBV11-2|.|.|TRBJ2-7
TGTGCCAGCAGCTTAGATCGGAGTAGATCCTACGAGCAGTACTTC
CASSLDRSRSYEQYF
>TRBV14|.|.|TRBJ1-3
TGTGCCAGCAGCCTTTCCCTCTTGAGGAACACCATATATTTT
CASSLSLLRNTIYF
>TRBV5-6|TRBD2|.|TRBJ2-7
TGTGCCAGCAGCTTGCCAGCGGGACGGAGCGAGCAGTACTTC
CASSLPAGRSEQYF
>TRBV19|.|once|TRBJ2-1
TGTGCCAGTAGACCCTCCAGTGGCGCGGTCCCATACAATGAGCAGTTCTTC
CASRPSSGAVPYNEQFF
>TRBV14|TRBD2|.|TRBJ2-1
TGTGCCAGCAGCGCTAGCGGGATAATTTCCTACAATGAGCAGTTCTTC
CASSASGIISYNEQFF
>TRBV4-2|.|once|TRBJ1-1
TGTGCCAGCAGCTCAGCCGCGGGGTCACCGATGGCGAACACTGAAGCTTTCTTT
CASSSAAGSPMANTEAFF
>TRBV5-4|.|.|TRBJ1-2
TGTGCCAGCAGCTTGAAAGCTGGATTTGGCTACACCTTC
CASSLKAGFGYTF
>TRBV6-5|.|.|TRBJ1-6
TGTGCCAGCAGCCAAGACAGATTCAATTCACCCCTCCACTTT
CASSQDRFNSPLHF
>TRBV11-2|.|.|TRBJ1-3
TGTGCCAGCAGCCCGAGAAAACCGGGCGACATGAGGAACACCATATATTTT
CASSPRKPGDMRNTIYF
>TRBV29-1|TRBD1|.|TRBJ1-2
TGCAGCGTTGTAACAGGGGGGAACTATGGCTACACCTTC
CSVVTGGNYGYTF
>TRBV2|TRBD1|.|TRBJ2-7
TGTGCCAGCAGGGGGAGACAGGGTAACTACGAGCAGTACTTC
CASRGRQGNYEQYF
>TRBV28|.|.|TRBJ1-3
TGTGCCAGCAGTCCCCCTTCCAGGGGAAACACCATATATTTT
CASSPPSRGNTIYF
>TRBV7-2|.|.|TRBJ2-5
TGTGCCAGCAGCTTAAATAGAGGGTGGGAGACCCAGTACTTC
CASSLNRGWETQYF
>TRBV11-1|.|.|TRBJ2-1
TGTGCCAGCAGCTCCCCTTATGTCGGCGGGAATAATGAGCAGTTCTTC
CASSSPYVGGNNEQFF
>TRBV2|.|.|TRBJ1-1
TGTGCCAGCAGCCGTGAGTCCAGTAACACTGAAGCTTTCTTT
CASSRESSNTEAFF
>TRBV2|TRBD2|.|TRBJ2-1
TGTGCCAGCGGGGGTAGCGGGAGTTTTGAGCAGTTCTTC
CASGGSGSFEQFF